The 5 T cell receptor beta chains listed next were all sequenced from one sample in a study of cytotoxic CD8 clonotypes in ibrutinib-treated CLL. TCRdb's table, derived via immunoSEQ multiplex PCR, lists solely in-frame clones and lacks some. Of 130,000 to 150,000 clones in the sample, around 93% were seen once. Here the sequenced sample was PBMCs, taken after 12 months of ibrutinib treatment. These receptors were taken from a human donor with chronic lymphocytic leukemia.

The sample holds a few counts of this clone. This sequence joins TRBV6-6 and TRBJ1-5; unclear D gene. Germline assignment: CDR1 MNHNY and CDR2 SVGAGI (reference sequence). This CDR3 is 11 amino acids long. Trimming removed 6 bases from V and 4 bases from J, with 4 bases in between. The CDR3, as DNA: TGTGCCAGCAGCCGTAATCAGCCCCAGCATTTT. This gives the protein CASSRNQPQHF.

Turning to this clone: Other DNA sequences in this sample translate to the same CDR3. The CDR3 DNA reads as TGTGCCTGGAGTGTAGGAGGTAACACTGAAGCTTTCTTT. As protein: CAWSVGGNTEAFF. The chain carries TRBV30 and TRBJ1-1; D is undetermined. The ends were cut back, 0 bases at V and 2 bases at J, with 7 bases in the middle. The germline V gene has CDR1 GTSNPN and CDR2 SVGIG (reference sequence). The CDR3 is 13 residues long.

This sequence joins TRBV7-9 and TRBJ1-2; D possibly corresponds to TRBD1 (5 bases). This CDR3 has 14 residues. With 5 bases removed from V and 2 bases from J, the gap between germline ends came to 12 bases. CDR1 and CDR2 from the germline V gene are SEHNR and FQNEAQ (reference sequence). In DNA form, the CDR3 reads TGTGCCAGCAGCCTGATGGGGGGGAACTATGGCTACACCTTC. Translated: CASSLMGGNYGYTF.

This chain links TRBV11-3 with TRBJ2-3, with TRBD2 as a possible D gene (6 bases). The ends were cut back, 2 bases at V and 0 bases at J, with 12 bases in the middle. This CDR3 is 16 amino acids long. Germline-derived CDR1 and CDR2 are SGHNT and YENEEA. The CDR3 DNA sequence: TGTGCCAGCAGCTTATACGGGAGCGCTAGCACAGATACGCAGTATTTT. Translating it yields CASSLYGSASTDTQYF.

The V call is TRBV23-1, the J call TRBJ1-5; D not resolved. TRBV23-1 is annotated as an ORF whose role is uncertain. The CDR3 has 12 residues. V dropped 0 bases and J dropped 10 bases, with 7 bases sitting between them. CDR3 residues: CASSQSAVPQHF. In DNA form, the CDR3 reads TGCGCCAGCAGTCAATCTGCGGTACCCCAGCATTTT.